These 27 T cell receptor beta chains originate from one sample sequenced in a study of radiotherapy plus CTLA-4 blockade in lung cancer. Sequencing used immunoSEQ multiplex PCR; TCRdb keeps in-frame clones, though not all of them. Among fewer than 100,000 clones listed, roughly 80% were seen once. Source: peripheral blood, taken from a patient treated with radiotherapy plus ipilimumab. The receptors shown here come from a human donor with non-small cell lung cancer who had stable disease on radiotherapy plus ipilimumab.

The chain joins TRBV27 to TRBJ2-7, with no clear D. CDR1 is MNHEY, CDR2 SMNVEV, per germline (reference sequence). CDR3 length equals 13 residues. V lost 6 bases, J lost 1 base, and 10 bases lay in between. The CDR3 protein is CASRTIKSYEQYF. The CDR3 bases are TGTGCCAGCAGGACAATAAAATCCTACGAGCAGTACTTC.

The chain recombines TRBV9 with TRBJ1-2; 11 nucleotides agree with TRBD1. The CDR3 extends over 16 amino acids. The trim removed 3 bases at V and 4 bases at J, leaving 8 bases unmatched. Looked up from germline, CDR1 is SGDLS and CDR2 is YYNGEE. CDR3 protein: CASSGTSGTGGYGYTF. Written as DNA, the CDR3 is TGTGCCAGCAGCGGAACCTCCGGGACAGGGGGCTATGGCTACACCTTC.

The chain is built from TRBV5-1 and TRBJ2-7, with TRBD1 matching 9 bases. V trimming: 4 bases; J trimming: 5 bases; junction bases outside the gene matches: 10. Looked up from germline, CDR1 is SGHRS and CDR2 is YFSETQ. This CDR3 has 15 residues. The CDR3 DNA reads TGCGCCAGCAGCCCCTCCGGGACAGGGAAGAACGAGCAGTACTTC. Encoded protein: CASSPSGTGKNEQYF.

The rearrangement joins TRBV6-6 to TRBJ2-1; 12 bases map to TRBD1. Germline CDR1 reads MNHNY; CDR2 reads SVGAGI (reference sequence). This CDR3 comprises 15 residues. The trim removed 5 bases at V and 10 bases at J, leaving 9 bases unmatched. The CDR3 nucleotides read TGTGCCAGCAGTGGCCGGGACAGGGGGCCGGGGGAGCAGTTCTTC. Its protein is CASSGRDRGPGEQFF.

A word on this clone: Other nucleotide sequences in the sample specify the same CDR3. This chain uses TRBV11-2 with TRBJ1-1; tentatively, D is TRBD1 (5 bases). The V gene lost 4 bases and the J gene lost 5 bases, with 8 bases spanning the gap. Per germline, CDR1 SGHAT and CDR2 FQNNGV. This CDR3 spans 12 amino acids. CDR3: CASSSGRTEAFF. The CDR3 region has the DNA TGTGCCAGCAGCTCAGGGAGGACTGAAGCTTTCTTT.

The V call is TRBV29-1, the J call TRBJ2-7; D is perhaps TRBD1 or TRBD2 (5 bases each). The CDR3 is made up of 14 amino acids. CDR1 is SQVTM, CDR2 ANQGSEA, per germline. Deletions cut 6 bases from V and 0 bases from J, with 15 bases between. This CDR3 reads CSVSRDLYSYEQYF. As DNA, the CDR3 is TGCAGCGTGTCTCGGGACCTCTACTCCTACGAGCAGTACTTC.

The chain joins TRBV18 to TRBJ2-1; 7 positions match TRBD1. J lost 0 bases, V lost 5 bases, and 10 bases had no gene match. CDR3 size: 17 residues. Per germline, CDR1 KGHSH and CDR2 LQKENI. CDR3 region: CASSEQGPLSSYNEQFF. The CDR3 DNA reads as TGTGCCAGCTCAGAACAGGGGCCACTGAGCTCCTACAATGAGCAGTTCTTC.

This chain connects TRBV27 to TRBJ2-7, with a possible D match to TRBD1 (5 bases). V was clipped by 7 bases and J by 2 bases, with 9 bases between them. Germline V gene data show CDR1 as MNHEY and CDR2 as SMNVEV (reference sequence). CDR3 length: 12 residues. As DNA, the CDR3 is TGTGCCAGCACCGCAGGGCCCTACGAGCAGTACTTC. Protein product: CASTAGPYEQYF.

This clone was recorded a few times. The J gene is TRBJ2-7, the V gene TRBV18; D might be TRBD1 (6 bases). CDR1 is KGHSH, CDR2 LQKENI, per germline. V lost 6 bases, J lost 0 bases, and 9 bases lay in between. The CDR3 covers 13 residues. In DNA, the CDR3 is TGTGCCAGCTCTCGGACAGCCTCCTACGAGCAGTACTTC. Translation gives CASSRTASYEQYF.

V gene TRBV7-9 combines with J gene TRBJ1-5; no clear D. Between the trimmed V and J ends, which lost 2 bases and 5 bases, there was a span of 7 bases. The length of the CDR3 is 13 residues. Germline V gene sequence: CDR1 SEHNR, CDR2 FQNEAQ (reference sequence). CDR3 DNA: TGTGCCAGCAGCTTATGGGAGGATCAGCCCCAGCATTTT. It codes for CASSLWEDQPQHF.

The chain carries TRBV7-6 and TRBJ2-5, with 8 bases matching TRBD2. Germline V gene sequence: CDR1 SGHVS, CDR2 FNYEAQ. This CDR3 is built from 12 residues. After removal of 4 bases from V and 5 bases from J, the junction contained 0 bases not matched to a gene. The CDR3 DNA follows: TGTGCCAGCAGCTCGGGGGGGGAGACCCAGTACTTC. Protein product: CASSSGGETQYF.

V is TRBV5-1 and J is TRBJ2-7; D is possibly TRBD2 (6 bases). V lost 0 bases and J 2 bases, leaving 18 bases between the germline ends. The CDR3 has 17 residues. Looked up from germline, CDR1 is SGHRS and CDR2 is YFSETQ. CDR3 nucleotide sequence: TGCGCCAGCAGCTTGGCGTCGGGGAGGAGCCCCCCCTACGAGCAGTACTTC. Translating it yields CASSLASGRSPPYEQYF. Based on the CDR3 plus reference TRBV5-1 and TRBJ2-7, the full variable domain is KAGVTQTPRYLIKTRGQQVTLSCSPISGHRSVSWYQQTPGQGLQFLFEYFSETQRNKGNFPGRFSGRQFSNSRSEMNVSTLELGDSALYLCASSLASGRSPPYEQYFGPGTRLTVT.

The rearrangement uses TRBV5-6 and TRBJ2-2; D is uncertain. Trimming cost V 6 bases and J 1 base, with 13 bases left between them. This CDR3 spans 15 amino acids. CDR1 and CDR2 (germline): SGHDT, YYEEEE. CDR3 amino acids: CASTRYLMNTGELFF. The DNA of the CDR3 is TGTGCCAGCACTAGGTACCTCATGAACACCGGGGAGCTGTTTTTT.

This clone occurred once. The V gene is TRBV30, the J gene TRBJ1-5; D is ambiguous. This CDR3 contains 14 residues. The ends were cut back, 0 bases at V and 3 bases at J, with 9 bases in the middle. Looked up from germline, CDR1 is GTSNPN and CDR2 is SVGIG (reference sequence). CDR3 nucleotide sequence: TGTGCCTGGAGTGTAGGGTTATTCAATCAGCCCCAGCATTTT. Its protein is CAWSVGLFNQPQHF. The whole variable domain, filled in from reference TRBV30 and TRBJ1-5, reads SQTIHQWPATLVQPVGSPLSLECTVEGTSNPNLYWYRQAAGRGLQLLFYSVGIGQISSEVPQNLSASRPQDRQFILSSKKLLLSDSGFYLCAWSVGLFNQPQHFGDGTRLSIL.

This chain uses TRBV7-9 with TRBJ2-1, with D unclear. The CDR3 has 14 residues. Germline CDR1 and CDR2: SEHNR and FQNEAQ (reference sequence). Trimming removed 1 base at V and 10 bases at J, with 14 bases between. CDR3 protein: CASSLVSAGPEQFF. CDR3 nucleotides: TGTGCCAGCAGCTTAGTCTCGGCCGGACCAGAGCAGTTCTTC.

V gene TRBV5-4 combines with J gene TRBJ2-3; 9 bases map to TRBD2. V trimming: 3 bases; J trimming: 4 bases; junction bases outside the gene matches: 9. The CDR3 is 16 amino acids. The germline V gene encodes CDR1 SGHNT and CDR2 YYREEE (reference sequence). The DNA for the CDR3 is TGTGCCAGCAGCTCAGAACATCTAGCGGGGTCAGATACGCAGTATTTT. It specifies CASSSEHLAGSDTQYF.

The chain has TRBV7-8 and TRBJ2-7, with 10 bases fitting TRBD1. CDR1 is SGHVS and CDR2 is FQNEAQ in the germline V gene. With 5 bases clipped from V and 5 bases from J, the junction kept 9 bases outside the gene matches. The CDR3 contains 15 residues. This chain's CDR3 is CASSQRQGAIHEQYF. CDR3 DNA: TGTGCCAGCAGCCAGCGACAGGGGGCGATCCACGAGCAGTACTTC.

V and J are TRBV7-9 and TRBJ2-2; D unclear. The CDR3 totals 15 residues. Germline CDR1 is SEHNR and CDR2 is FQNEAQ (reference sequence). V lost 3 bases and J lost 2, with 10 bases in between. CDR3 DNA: TGTGCCAGCAGCTTCGACGGGTTAAACACCGGGGAGCTGTTTTTT. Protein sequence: CASSFDGLNTGELFF. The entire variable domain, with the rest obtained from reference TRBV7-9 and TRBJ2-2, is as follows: DTGVSQNPRHKITKRGQNVTFRCDPISEHNRLYWYRQTLGQGPEFLTYFQNEAQLEKSRLLSDRFSAERPKGSFSTLEIQRTEQGDSAMYLCASSFDGLNTGELFFGEGSRLTVL.

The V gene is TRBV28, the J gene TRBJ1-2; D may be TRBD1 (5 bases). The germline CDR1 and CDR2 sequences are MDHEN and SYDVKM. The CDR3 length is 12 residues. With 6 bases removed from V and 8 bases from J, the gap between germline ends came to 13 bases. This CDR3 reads CASRPGRFGYTF. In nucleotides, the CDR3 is TGTGCCAGCAGACCGGGACGTTTCGGCTACACCTTC.

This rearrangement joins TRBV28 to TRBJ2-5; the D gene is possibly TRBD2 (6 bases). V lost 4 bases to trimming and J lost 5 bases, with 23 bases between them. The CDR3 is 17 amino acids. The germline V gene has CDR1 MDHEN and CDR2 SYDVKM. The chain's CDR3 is CASSSIGTSRELETQYF. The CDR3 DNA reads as TGTGCCAGCAGTTCCATCGGGACTTCTCGCGAGTTGGAGACCCAGTACTTC. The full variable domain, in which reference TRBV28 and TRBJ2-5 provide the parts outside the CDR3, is DVKVTQSSRYLVKRTGEKVFLECVQDMDHENMFWYRQDPGLGLRLIYFSYDVKMKEKGDIPEGYSVSREKKERFSLILESASTNQTSMYLCASSSIGTSRELETQYFGPGTRLLVL.

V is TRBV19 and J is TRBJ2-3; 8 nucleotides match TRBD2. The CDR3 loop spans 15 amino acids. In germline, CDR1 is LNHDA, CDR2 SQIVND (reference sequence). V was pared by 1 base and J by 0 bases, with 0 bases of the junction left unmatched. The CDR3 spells CASSIAGGSTDTQYF. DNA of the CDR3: TGTGCCAGTAGTATAGCGGGGGGGAGCACAGATACGCAGTATTTT.

Here the CDR3 reads CASSRRTSGGLDYHEQFF. The CDR3 region has the DNA TGTGCCAGTAGTAGACGGACTAGCGGGGGATTAGATTACCATGAGCAGTTCTTC. The rearrangement links TRBV19 to TRBJ2-1; 13 bases are a match to TRBD2. The trim removed 4 bases at V and 8 bases at J, leaving 14 bases unmatched. Germline assignment: CDR1 LNHDA and CDR2 SQIVND (reference sequence). This CDR3 has 18 amino acids. Combining the CDR3 with reference TRBV19 and TRBJ2-1 gives the whole variable domain DGGITQSPKYLFRKEGQNVTLSCEQNLNHDAMYWYRQDPGQGLRLIYYSQIVNDFQKGDIAEGYSVSREKKESFPLTVTSAQKNPTAFYLCASSRRTSGGLDYHEQFFGPGTRLTVL.

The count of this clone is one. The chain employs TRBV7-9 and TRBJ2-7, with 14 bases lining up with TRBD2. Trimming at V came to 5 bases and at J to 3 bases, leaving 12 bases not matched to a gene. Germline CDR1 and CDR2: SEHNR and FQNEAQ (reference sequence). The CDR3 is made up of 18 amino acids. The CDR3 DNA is TGTGCCAGCAGCCAGGGACTAGCGGGGGACCACTTTCTCTACGAGCAGTACTTC. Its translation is CASSQGLAGDHFLYEQYF.

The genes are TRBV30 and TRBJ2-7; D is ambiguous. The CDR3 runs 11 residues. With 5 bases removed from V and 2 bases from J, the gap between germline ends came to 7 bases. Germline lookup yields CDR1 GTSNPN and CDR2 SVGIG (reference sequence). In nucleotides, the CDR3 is TGTGCCTGGGGCAGCACCTACGAGCAGTACTTC. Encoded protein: CAWGSTYEQYF.

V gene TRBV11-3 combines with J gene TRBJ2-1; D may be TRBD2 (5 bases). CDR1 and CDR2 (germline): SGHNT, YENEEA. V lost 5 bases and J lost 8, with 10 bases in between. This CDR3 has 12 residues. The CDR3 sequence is CASSPGYDEQFF. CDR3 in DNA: TGTGCCAGCAGCCCGGGGTATGATGAGCAGTTCTTC.

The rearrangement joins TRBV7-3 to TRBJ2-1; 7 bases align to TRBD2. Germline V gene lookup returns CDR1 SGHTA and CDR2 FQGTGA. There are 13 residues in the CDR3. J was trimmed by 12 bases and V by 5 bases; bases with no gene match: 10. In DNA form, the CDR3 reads TGTGCCAGCAGCGAGAGCGGGGTTCAGGGGCAGTTCTTC. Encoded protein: CASSESGVQGQFF. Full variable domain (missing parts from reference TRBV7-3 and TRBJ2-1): GAGVSQTPSNKVTEKGKYVELRCDPISGHTALYWYRQSLGQGPEFLIYFQGTGAADDSGLPNDRFFAVRPEGSVSTLKIQRTERGDSAVYLCASSESGVQGQFFGPGTRLTVL.

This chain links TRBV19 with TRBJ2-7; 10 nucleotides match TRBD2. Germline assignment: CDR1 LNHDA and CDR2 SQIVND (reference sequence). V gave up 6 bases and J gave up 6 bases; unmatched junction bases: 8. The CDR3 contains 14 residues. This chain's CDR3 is CASRTAGGVGEQYF. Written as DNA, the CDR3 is TGTGCCAGTAGGACAGCGGGAGGGGTAGGCGAGCAGTACTTC.